This TCR beta chain is from a study of OX40 agonist ivuxolimab in advanced cancers. In terms of the full investigation: Ivuxolimab was an agonistic, fully human IgG2 monoclonal antibody directed against OX40 (CD134), a costimulatory receptor. Intravenous ivuxolimab was administered to patients every 2 weeks at six dose levels: 0.01, 0.1, 0.3, 1.5, 3 and 10 mg/kg. Of the approximately 54 dose-escalation patients, hepatocellular carcinoma was present in about 20, melanoma in some 15, renal cell carcinoma in 9 and head and neck cancer in 9. A male proportion of roughly 85% and a mean age of roughly 55 years, ranging from about 23 to 79, were recorded for the dose-escalation cohort. Prior anti-PD-1, anti-PD-L1 or anti-CTLA-4 therapy was permitted, and 30% to 45% of dose-escalation patients had received checkpoint inhibitors. Partial responses occurred in three dose-escalation patients, of whom one had hepatocellular carcinoma and two had cutaneous melanoma. Peripheral TCRbeta sequencing was intended to test whether TCR sequence diversity was altered and clonal T-cell expansion was caused by ivuxolimab. The paper reports the monotherapy dose-escalation portion (N of about 47 patients) of the phase I ivuxolimab trial.

The CDR3 goes from the cysteine to the phenylalanine over 14 residues. The entry retains the CDR3 DNA only, 42 bases that are in frame from base 1. Sequences SGHRS (CDR1) and YFSETQ (CDR2) are obtained from the germline V gene. Genomic DNA was isolated from the sorted cells so that the TCRbeta CDR3 region could be sequenced. The immunoSEQ Assay was used to sequence the TCRbeta CDR3 regions. What TCRdb holds here is the immuneACCESS table cut down to in-frame rearrangements. Part of the clones is not present; checked against another copy, under half of the missing clones reflect an unresolved V gene, and the others are unexplained. For this sample there are 100,000 to 150,000 clones; around 95% appear just once. Less than 0.2% of the sample lies in the top ten. As regards this clone: Its target antigen remains unknown. Compared with germline, one end of the junction differs, possibly owing to a read error.

Broader findings and caveats from the paper: Which antigens the clonally expanded peripheral T cells were specific for was not determined. Partial responders in the 0.1-3.0 mg/kg groups had among the lowest normalized peripheral clonal expansion, especially among CD8+ T cells. At doses of 0.1 to 3.0 mg/kg, clonal expansion of both CD4+ and CD8+ T cells in blood was seen between baseline and week 6. Low levels of normalized T-cell clonal expansion were also seen in some patients who did not respond. After ivuxolimab, CD8+ T cells had more expanded clones than CD4+ T cells on average.

The trial excluded patients who had a history of autoimmune disease or were on systemic immunosuppression. Peripheral blood for TCR sequencing was drawn from every dose cohort at baseline, at cycle 4 day 1 and at cycle 7 day 1. The samples were taken from a phase I, first-in-human, multicenter, open-label dose-escalation trial of ivuxolimab. Adults with locally advanced or metastatic head and neck squamous cell, hepatocellular, melanoma or renal cell carcinoma were enrolled in the trial. Before TCR sequencing, CD4+ T cells and CD8+ T cells were sorted from peripheral blood as separate populations. The TCR originated in an adult with an advanced solid tumor such as melanoma, head and neck, liver or kidney cancer. The rearrangement combines TRBV5-1 with TRBJ2-7; the D gene lacks a confident call. The sample consisted of CD4+ or CD8+ T cells sorted from blood, taken in a trial of the OX40 agonist ivuxolimab. The DNA sequence is as follows: TGCGTCAGCAGCTCGGACCTACCCGTGGGAGAGCAGTACTTC. This gives the protein CVSSSDLPVGEQYF.